The entry that follows covers one T cell receptor (beta chain) sequence. Its antigen is currently not known. The listed sequencing device is Illumina HiSeq 2000. TCR beta cDNA libraries were made by 5'RACE template switching that added a universal primer site and unique molecular identifiers. Priming for cDNA synthesis came from the TCR beta constant segment, and two successive PCR amplification steps followed. The original methods were these. Reads were demultiplexed and grouped by UMI with MIGEC, and clonotypes were assembled and quantified with MiTCR. To remove erroneous sequences, TCR cDNA sequences were retained only when supported by two or more reads. The tcR package was used for downstream repertoire analysis, and clonotypes were matched between fractions using CDR3 nucleotide sequence together with V segment. Antigen specificity was annotated against VDJdb with VDJmatch, allowing one amino acid substitution in CDR3. Based on TCRdb reprocessing of the reads, there is one entry per CDR3 protein sequence, and DNA is missing. The V and J calls reflect TCRdb's pipeline rather than the authors' work. The table for this sample records about 460,000 distinct CDR3 sequences. Together, the top ten hold approximately 1.5% of the sample.

Including the terminal cysteine and phenylalanine, the CDR3 comprises 14 residues. No nucleotide data were recorded. In the germline V gene, CDR1 corresponds to SGHDT and CDR2 to YYEEEE. The record originates from a study of T cells expressing NK-cell markers (dated by TCRdb to the early 2020s). As for the study more broadly: TCR beta-chain repertoires were profiled in sorted CD3+CD56+NKG2C+, CD3+CD56+NKG2C- and CD3+CD56-NKG2C+ T-cell subsets from seven or eight donors. Among the eight sequenced donors, seven were HCMV-seropositive and one was HCMV-seronegative. Randomly selected healthy volunteers, three men and five women, were used as the eight sequenced donors. Illumina HiSeq 2000/2500, MiSeq or NextSeq was used to sequence libraries as 2 x 150 bp reads.

HCMV-specific IgG was detected in serum with a commercial ELISA kit to determine HCMV serostatus. Ficoll density gradient centrifugation was used to isolate peripheral blood mononuclear cells from blood. Overall study results and their limits: Whether the expanded NKG2C-expressing T cell clones were specific for HCMV antigens remained unclear. In over 5 donors, the dominant CD3+CD56+NKG2C+ clonotypes were among the top 10 CD8+ clonotypes and accounted for roughly 1.0-8% of CD8+ T cells. Those dominant clonotypes were again the most abundant among CD3+CD56-NKG2C+ cells in a few donors, at roughly 28.3-60.1%.

This sequence was found in a woman aged 50 to 60 in good health. Donor details come from another sample of the same person, matched by shared clones. Sample: blood T cells: a sorted CD56 or NKG2C T cell subset, CD4+ or CD8+ T cells, or bulk PBMC T cells (not recorded which). The rearrangement joined TRBV5-6 to TRBJ1-1. CDR3 region: CASSSLDRNTEAFF. The full variable domain, with segments outside the CDR3 supplied by the reference TRBV5-6 and TRBJ1-1 proteins, appears as DAGVTQSPTHLIKTRGQQVTLRCSPKSGHDTVSWYQQALGQGPQFIFQYYEEEERQRGNFPDRFSGHQFPNYSSELNVNALLLGDSALYLCASSSLDRNTEAFFGQGTRLTVV.